This T cell receptor beta chain is from a study of blood T cell repertoires in COVID-19. Study-level information: Some COVID-19 samples were acute and others convalescent; all came from the United States, Italy and Spain. Sources were T cells, B-cell-depleted T cells, or PBMCs; the material itself was cDNA or gDNA.

V lost 2 bases to trimming and J lost 0 bases; unmatched junction nucleotides: 1. The germline CDR1 and CDR2 sequences are SGHKS and YYEKEE (reference sequence). The CDR3 contains 14 residues. Assay used: immunoSEQ multiplex PCR; TCRdb lists only in-frame clones, some missing. Found here are about 26,000 clones, around 82% of them singletons; the top ten hold about 1.7%. This clonotype originated in an elderly man with active or convalescent COVID-19. The sequenced sample consisted of peripheral blood. The rearrangement links TRBV5-5 to TRBJ2-7, with TRBD1 matching over 8 bases. The CDR3, as DNA: TGTGCCAGCAGCTTAGGACAGGGCTCCTACGAGCAGTACTTC. It codes for CASSLGQGSYEQYF.